The clone carrying this TCR beta chain was picked up a small number of times. The target antigen is unknown. Profiled with immunoSEQ multiplex PCR; TCRdb holds only in-frame clones, not every one. The sample has 2 million to 2.5 million clones; around 93% are singletons. The data are from a study of shared clonotypes between healthy human individuals. From germline, CDR1 is SEHNR and CDR2 FQNEAQ (reference sequence). The CDR3 extends over 14 amino acids. Trimming shortened V by 6 bases and J by 3 bases, and 11 bases separated the two germline ends. Study-level results: In this cohort, only blood was sampled, and tissue repertoires likely differ.

Naive CD8 cells lacked CD45RO, underwent positive selection for CCR7 and left out terminally differentiated effector memory CD45RA+ cells. Sequenced material: naive CD8+ T cells from PBMCs. This TCR derives from a man aged 18 to 30 in good health. Some clones in this sample may be carry-over from other donors' samples. The rearrangement links TRBV7-9 to TRBJ1-4; TRBD1 might be the D (6 bases). CDR3 in amino acids: CASRAGAPNEKLFF. The CDR3 DNA sequence: TGTGCCAGCAGGGCGGGGGCGCCTAATGAAAAACTGTTTTTT.